The clone carrying this T cell receptor beta chain was seen a handful of times. What it binds is not known. 60 Vbeta and 13 Jbeta primers were used in PCR. The data were produced by immunoSEQ multiplex PCR, yet TCRdb's version contains in-frame clones alone and is incomplete. Of tens of thousands of clones detected, around 73% appear once; the ten largest clones hold 5.4%. The source of the sample is a study of cytomegalovirus exposure and HLA in healthy donors. For the study at large: Most donors, more than 80% of 398 genotyped, fell in the Caucasian-associated ancestry cluster. Notes on the study in general: A highly shared variant cluster was judged a likely technical artifact.

The V gene lost 4 bases and the J gene lost 12 bases, with 19 bases spanning the gap. This CDR3 region has 14 residues. The germline V gene has CDR1 MNHEY and CDR2 SMNVEV (reference sequence). The sequence derives from a man aged 50 or older in good health and CMV-seronegative. The chain employs TRBV27 and TRBJ2-1; D perhaps matches TRBD1 (6 bases). Material for sequencing was PBMCs. DNA for the CDR3: TGTGCCAGCAGTTCCAACCGGGACACCTATACGCAGTTCTTC. It yields the protein CASSSNRDTYTQFF.